The sequence of this T cell receptor (beta chain) was determined in a study of blood T cell repertoires in COVID-19. Study as a whole: Samples came from the United States, Italy and Spain, spanning acute and convalescent COVID-19. Nucleic acid was either cDNA or gDNA, and it came from T cells, B-cell-depleted T cells, or PBMCs.

TCRdb keeps only in-frame clones here, not all; method: immunoSEQ multiplex PCR. The sample carries around 150,000 clones, 80% to 85% recorded once. The clonotype was recovered from a woman older than 75 with active or convalescent COVID-19. Sequencing was done on a sample of peripheral blood.

CDR3 region: CASSLNVAGQVYEQYF. The CDR3 nucleotides read TGTGCCAGCAGCTTAAATGTGGCGGGACAGGTCTACGAGCAGTACTTC. V usage is TRBV7-8 and J usage is TRBJ2-7, with 8 bases lining up with TRBD1. This CDR3 spans 16 amino acids. V dropped 2 bases and J dropped 3; count of bases not matched to a gene: 9. The germline CDR1 and CDR2 sequences are SGHVS and FQNEAQ.